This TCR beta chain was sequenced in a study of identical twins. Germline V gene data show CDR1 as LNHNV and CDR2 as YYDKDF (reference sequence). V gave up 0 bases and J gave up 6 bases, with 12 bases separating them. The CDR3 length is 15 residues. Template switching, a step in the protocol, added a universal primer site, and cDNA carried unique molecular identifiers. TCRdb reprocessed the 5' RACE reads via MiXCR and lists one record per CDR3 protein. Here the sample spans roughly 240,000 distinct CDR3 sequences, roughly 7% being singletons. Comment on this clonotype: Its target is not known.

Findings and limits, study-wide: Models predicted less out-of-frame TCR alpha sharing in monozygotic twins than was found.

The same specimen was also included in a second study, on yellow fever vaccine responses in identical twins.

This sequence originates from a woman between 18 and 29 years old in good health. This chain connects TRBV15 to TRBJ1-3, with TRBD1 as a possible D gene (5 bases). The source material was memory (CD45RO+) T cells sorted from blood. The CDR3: CATSRDTGRQNTIYF. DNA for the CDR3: TGTGCCACCAGCAGAGATACGGGACGGCAAAACACCATATATTTT.